The sequence of this T cell receptor (beta chain) was determined in a study of Ad26.COV2.S vaccination and SARS-CoV-2 variants. The treatment denotes: around 19 received Ad26.COV2.S at low or high dose, single or two shots; 5 received placebo; per-sample allocation not given. Sample collection was performed on day 63 after the first vaccine or placebo injection. The CDR3 contains 14 residues. V shed 5 bases and J 8 bases; nucleotides not matched to a gene: 9. The germline gives CDR1 SGHAT, CDR2 FQNNGV. Assay used: immunoSEQ multiplex PCR; TCRdb lists only in-frame clones, some missing. The sample shows about 350,000 clones, approximately 90% of them seen only once.

The sequence was obtained from a person between 18 and 65 years old who received the Ad26.COV2.S COVID-19 vaccine or a placebo. This sample comprised peripheral blood, obtained in a trial of Ad26.COV2.S vaccine versus placebo. The rearrangement links TRBV11-2 to TRBJ2-1; 7 positions agree with TRBD1. CDR3 protein: CASSLHQGGYEQFF. The CDR3 DNA reads TGTGCCAGCAGCCTCCATCAAGGGGGCTATGAGCAGTTCTTC.